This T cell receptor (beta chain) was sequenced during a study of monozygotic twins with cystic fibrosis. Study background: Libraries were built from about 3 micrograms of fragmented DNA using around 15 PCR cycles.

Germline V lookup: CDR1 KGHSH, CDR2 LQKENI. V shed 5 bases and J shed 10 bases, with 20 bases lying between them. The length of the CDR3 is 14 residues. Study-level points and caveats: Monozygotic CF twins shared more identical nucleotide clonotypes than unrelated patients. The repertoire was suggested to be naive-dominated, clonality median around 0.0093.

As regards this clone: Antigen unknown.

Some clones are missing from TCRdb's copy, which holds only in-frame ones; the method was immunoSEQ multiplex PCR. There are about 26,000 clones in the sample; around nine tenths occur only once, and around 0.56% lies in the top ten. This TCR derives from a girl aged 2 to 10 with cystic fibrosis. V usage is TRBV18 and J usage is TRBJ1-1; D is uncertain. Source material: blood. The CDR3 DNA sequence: TGTGCCAGCTCAATCGGGTTCGCGGGCTCAGTAGCTTTCTTT. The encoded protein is CASSIGFAGSVAFF.